This TCR beta chain was observed in a study of spatial heterogeneity in lung cancer (dated by TCRdb to about 2019). Study-wide context: Beta-chain transcripts were consistently detected in greater numbers than alpha-chain transcripts, which likely reflected higher beta-chain transcript abundance. In the raw uncorrected reads, each unique combination of TCR and UMI appeared more than ten times on average. In non-small cell lung cancer, the study made a quantitative comparison of TCR alpha and beta repertoires among multiple tumor regions, matched nontumor lung and blood. Nonsynonymous mutation counts, determined by whole-exome sequencing of tumor tissue, were related to TCR repertoire features. In tumor regions, TCR transcript counts showed a strong correlation with a T cell transcriptional module score derived from matched bulk RNA-seq. Both alpha and beta chains were TCR-sequenced in samples taken at surgery, namely 220 tumor regions, around 64 matched nontumor lung samples and 45 to 60 PBMC samples. Overall results and qualifications from the work: Counts of ubiquitous and regional expanded TCRs were found to correlate with counts of ubiquitous and regional nonsynonymous mutations, respectively. TCR-seq was estimated to cover only roughly 6.8% of tumor T cells for alpha chains and approximately 13% for beta chains. Confirming at a functional level the hypothesis that regional TCRs recognize regional mutations was considered to require additional single-cell paired TCR alpha and beta sequencing. The tumor nonsynonymous mutation count correlated with the number of expanded alpha and beta TCRs within the tumor.

The V end gives up 6 bases and the J end 4 bases, leaving 12 bases in the junction not matched to a gene. Including the terminal cysteine and phenylalanine, the CDR3 comprises 17 residues. The only DNA kept is the CDR3, 51 bases in frame from the first base. The germline V gene supplies CDR1 MDHEN and CDR2 SYDVKM. This clonotype was seen repeatedly, ten times or more. Its antigen specificity is not known. Within one base of it there is no much larger clone, and no base qualities were kept. The library was produced with 5' RACE. The sequencer listed for this sample is NextSeq 500. To allow correction of PCR and sequencing errors, the TCR library protocol tagged every TCR cDNA molecule with a unique molecular identifier. The original pipeline was this. Decombinator tools were used for TCR identification, UMI-based error correction and CDR3 extraction. TCRs above a frequency of 2 per 1,000, corresponding to the top 1% of the tumor frequency distribution, were defined as expanded. Expanded tumor TCRs statistically deemed absent (corrected P<0.05) from at least one tumor region were classed as regional, and all other expanded tumor TCRs were classed as ubiquitous. Rényi diversity was computed with the R vegan package after subsampling each repertoire 100 times to 5,000 TCRs. CDR3 similarity networks were built from amino acid triplet string-kernel similarity, with CDR3s being connected when pairwise similarity was above 0.82. The raw public reads went through TCRdb reprocessing: fastp at Q25, MiXCR clone calling, in-frame beta chains kept. Records with the same CDR3 protein are collapsed into one entry carrying the most frequent genes and DNA. These V and J calls originate from TCRdb's pipeline instead of the authors' own analysis. Present in this sample are 25,000 to 30,000 distinct CDR3 sequences, 7.1% of which were seen just once. The top ten clonotypes cover approximately 25% of the sample.

The time point tag for this specimen amounts to: sample taken at primary tumor resection. Samples were obtained from approximately 72 patients with early-stage, untreated non-small cell lung cancer from the lung TRACERx cohort. Whole RNA extracted from tumor and nontumor lung tissue, or from cryopreserved PBMC samples, was used for TCR sequencing without cell sorting. Only patients for whom sufficient RNA was available from at least two tumor regions were selected for TCR sequencing. Before selection, tumor and adjacent nontumor lung specimens were reviewed by a lung pathologist. This specimen was lung tumor tissue, taken at surgery. The rearrangement combines TRBV28 with TRBJ2-2; 9 of the junction bases match TRBD1. This clonotype originated in a male donor with early-stage non-small cell lung cancer. The CDR3 in this case is CASSRRTGALSTGELFF. The sequenced DNA: TGTGCCAGCAGCCGCCGGACAGGGGCCCTCTCCACCGGGGAGCTGTTTTTT.